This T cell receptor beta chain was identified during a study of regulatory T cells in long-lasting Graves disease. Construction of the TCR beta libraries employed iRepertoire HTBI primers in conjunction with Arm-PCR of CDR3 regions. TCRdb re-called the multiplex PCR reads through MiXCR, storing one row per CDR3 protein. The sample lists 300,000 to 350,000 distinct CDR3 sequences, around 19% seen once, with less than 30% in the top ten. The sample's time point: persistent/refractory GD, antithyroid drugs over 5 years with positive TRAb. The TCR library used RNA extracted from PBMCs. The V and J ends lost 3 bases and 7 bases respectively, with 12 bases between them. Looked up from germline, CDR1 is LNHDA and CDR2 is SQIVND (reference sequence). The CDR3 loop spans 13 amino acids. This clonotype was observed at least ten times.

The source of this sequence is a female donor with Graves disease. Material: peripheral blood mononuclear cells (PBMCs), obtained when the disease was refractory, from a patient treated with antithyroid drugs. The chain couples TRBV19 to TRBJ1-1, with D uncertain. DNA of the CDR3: TGTGCCAGTAGTATGGACGTCGGCTTTGAAGCTTTCTTT. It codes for CASSMDVGFEAFF.